This T cell receptor beta chain was sequenced during a study of CD8+CD57+ T cells in acquired aplastic anemia. From germline, CDR1 is LNHDA and CDR2 SQIVND (reference sequence). CDR3 length: 14 amino acids. V lost 1 base and J 6 bases, leaving 7 bases between the germline ends. This clonotype was observed at least ten times. The patients chosen for sequencing had shown expansion of CD8+CD57+ cells (detected by flow cytometry). Every patient had severe acquired aplastic anemia. Patients were untreated when blood was sampled. Investigators profiled TCR beta VDJ and CDR3 from genomic DNA template. TCRdb reprocessed the reads with MiXCR, giving one entry per CDR3 protein. Of some 170,000 distinct CDR3 sequences detected, roughly 65% appear once; the ten largest clones hold roughly 43%.

Sequencing input: sorted CD4+, CD8+, or CD8+CD57+ T cells (not recorded which) from PBMCs. The chain combines TRBV19 with TRBJ1-6; D not certain. The receptor was isolated from a human donor with aplastic anemia. The CDR3 DNA reads as TGTGCCAGTAGTATAGTTACCGTTAATTCACCCCTCCACTTT. This sequence encodes CASSIVTVNSPLHF. Supplemented by reference TRBV19 and TRBJ1-6, the full variable domain reads DGGITQSPKYLFRKEGQNVTLSCEQNLNHDAMYWYRQDPGQGLRLIYYSQIVNDFQKGDIAEGYSVSREKKESFPLTVTSAQKNPTAFYLCASSIVTVNSPLHFGNGTRLTVT.